The sequence of this T cell receptor (beta chain) was determined in a study of identical twins. Healthy Caucasian donors formed the entire cohort. TCRdb reanalysed the 5' RACE reads using MiXCR and keeps one entry per CDR3 protein. The table has under 400,000 distinct CDR3 sequences, roughly 9% seen once. V was shortened by 5 bases and J by 0 bases, with 11 bases between the two germline ends. The CDR3 consists of 14 residues. Germline-derived CDR1 and CDR2 are GTSNPN and SVGIG (reference sequence). Only a few counts were recorded for this clonotype. The chain employs TRBV30 and TRBJ1-5; D unresolved. Material for sequencing was naive T cells sorted from blood. This receptor was identified in a woman aged 45 to 65 in good health. CDR3 residues: CAWGQGSSNQPQHF. The CDR3 coding sequence is TGTGCCTGGGGTCAAGGGAGTAGCAATCAGCCCCAGCATTTT.